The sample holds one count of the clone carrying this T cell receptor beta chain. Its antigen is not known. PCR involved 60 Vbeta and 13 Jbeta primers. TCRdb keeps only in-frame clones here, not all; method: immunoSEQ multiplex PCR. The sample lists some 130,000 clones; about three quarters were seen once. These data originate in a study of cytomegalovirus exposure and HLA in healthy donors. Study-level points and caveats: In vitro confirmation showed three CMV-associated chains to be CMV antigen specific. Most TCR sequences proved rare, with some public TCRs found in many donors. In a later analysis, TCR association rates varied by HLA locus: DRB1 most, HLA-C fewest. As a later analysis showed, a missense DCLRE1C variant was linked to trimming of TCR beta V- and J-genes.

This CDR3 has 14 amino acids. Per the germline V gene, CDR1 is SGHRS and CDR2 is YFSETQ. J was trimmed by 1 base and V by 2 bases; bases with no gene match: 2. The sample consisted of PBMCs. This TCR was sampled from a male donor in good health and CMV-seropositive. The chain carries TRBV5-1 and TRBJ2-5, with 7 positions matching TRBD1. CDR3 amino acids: CASSLRDSQETQYF. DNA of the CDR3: TGCGCCAGCAGCTTAAGGGACAGCCAAGAGACCCAGTACTTC. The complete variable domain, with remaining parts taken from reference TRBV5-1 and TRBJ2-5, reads KAGVTQTPRYLIKTRGQQVTLSCSPISGHRSVSWYQQTPGQGLQFLFEYFSETQRNKGNFPGRFSGRQFSNSRSEMNVSTLELGDSALYLCASSLRDSQETQYFGPGTRLLVL.